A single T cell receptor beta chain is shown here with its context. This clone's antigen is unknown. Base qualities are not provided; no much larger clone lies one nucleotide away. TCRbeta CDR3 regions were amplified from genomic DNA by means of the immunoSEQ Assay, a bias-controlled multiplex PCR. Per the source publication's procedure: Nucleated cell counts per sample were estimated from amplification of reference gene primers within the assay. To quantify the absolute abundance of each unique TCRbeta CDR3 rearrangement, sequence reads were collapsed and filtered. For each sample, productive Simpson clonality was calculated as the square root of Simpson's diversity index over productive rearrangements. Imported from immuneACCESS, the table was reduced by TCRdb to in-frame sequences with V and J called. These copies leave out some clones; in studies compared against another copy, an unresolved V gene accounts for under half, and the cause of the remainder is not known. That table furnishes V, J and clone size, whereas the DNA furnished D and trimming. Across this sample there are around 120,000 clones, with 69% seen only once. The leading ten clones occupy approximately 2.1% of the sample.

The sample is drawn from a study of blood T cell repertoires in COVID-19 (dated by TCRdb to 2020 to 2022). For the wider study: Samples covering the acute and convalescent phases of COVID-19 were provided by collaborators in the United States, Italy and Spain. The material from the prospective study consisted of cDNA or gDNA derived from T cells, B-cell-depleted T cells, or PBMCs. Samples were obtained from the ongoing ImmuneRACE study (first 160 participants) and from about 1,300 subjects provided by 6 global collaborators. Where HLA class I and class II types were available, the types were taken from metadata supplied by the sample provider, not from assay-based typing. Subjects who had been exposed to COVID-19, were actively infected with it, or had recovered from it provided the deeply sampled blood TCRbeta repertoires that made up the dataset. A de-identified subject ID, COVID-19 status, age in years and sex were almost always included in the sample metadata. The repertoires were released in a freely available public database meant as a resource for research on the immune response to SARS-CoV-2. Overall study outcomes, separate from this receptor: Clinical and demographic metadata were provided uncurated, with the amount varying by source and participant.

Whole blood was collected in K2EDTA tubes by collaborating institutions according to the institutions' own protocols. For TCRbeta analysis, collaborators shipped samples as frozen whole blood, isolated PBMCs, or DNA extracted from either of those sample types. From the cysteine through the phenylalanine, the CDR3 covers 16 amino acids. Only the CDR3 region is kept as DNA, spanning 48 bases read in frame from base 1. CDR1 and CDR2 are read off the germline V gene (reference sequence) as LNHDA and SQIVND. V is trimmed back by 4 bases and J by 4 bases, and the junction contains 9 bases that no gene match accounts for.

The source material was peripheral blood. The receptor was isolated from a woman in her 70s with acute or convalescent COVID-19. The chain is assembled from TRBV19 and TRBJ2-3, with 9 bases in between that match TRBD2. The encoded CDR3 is CASSNGGGASPDTQYF. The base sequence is TGTGCCAGTAGTAATGGCGGGGGGGCCTCTCCAGATACGCAGTATTTT.